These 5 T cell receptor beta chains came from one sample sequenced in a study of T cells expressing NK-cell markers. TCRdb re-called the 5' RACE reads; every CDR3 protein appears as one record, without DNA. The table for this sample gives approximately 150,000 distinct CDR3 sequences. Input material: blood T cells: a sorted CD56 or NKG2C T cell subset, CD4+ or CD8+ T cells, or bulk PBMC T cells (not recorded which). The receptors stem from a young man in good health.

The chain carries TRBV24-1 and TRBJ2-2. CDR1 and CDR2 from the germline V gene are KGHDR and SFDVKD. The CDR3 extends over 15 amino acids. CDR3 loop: CATSDSIFDTGELFF.

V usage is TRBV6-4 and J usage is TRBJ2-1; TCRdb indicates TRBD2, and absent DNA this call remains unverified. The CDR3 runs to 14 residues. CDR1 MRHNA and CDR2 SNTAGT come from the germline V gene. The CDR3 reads CASSWGLADNEQFF.

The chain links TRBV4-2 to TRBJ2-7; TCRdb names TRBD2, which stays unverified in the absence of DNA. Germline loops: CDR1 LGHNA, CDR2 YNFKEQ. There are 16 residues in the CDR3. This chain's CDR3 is CASSQDRLAGPYEQYF.

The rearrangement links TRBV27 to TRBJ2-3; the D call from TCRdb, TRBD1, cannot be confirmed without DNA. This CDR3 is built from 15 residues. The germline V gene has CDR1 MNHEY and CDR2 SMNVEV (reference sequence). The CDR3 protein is CASSFGDHSQDTQYF.

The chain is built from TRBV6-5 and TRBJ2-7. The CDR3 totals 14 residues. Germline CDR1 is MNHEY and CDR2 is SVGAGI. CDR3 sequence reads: CASSYEDSSYEQYF.